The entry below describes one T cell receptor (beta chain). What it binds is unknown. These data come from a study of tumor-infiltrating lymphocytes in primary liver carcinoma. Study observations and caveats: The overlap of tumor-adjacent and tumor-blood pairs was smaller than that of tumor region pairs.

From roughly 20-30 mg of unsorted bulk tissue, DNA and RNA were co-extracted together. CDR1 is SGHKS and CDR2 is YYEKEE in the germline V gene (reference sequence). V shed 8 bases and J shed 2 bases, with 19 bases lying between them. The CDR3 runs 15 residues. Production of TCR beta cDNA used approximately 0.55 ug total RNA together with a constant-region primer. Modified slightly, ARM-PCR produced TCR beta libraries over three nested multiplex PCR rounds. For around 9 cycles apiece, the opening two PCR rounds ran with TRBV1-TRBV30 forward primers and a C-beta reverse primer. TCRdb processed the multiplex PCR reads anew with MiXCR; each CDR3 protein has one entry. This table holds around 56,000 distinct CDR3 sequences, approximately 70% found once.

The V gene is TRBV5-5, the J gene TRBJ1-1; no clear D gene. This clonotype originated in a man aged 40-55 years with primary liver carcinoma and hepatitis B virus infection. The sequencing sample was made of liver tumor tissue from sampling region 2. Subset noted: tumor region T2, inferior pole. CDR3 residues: CARSHNFQRNTEAFF. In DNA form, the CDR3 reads TGTGCCAGAAGCCACAACTTTCAGCGAAACACTGAAGCTTTCTTT.